This TCR beta chain was captured in a study of CD8 T cells in Susac syndrome. CD8+ and CD4+ T cells from blood underwent TCR beta sequencing, which was carried out in a high-throughput format. The healthy controls were matched to patients by age and sex. An input of about 0.45 to 1 ug of RNA was subjected to reverse transcription using random hexamers. Amplification of TCR beta CDR3 was carried out by immunoSEQ multiplex PCR, which covered 54 Vbeta and 13 Jbeta segments. One entry per CDR3 protein results from TCRdb running MiXCR on the immunoSEQ multiplex PCR reads. Of around 200,000 distinct CDR3 sequences in the sample, 90% to 95% were seen once. This CDR3 contains 12 residues. Per the germline V gene, CDR1 is LNHDA and CDR2 is SQIVND (reference sequence). Trimming removed 7 bases at V and 0 bases at J, with 6 bases between.

The chain is built from TRBV19 and TRBJ1-2; no definite D call. The sample consisted of CD4+ T cells from PBMCs. This sequence originates from a human donor in good health. The CDR3 spells CASTDPNYGYTF. In nucleotides, the CDR3 is TGTGCCAGTACGGACCCTAACTATGGCTACACCTTC.